This TCR beta chain originates from a study of T cells in tumors after PD-1 blockade. CDR1 MNHEY and CDR2 SVGAGI come from the germline V gene. The CDR3 is 13 amino acids. Trimming stripped 8 bases from V and 3 bases from J, with 10 bases between. Clones were sequenced by immunoSEQ multiplex PCR, and TCRdb holds only the in-frame ones, with some missing. The sample holds 20,000 to 25,000 clones, about three quarters seen once. V gene TRBV6-5 combines with J gene TRBJ1-4; D possibly corresponds to TRBD1 (6 bases). The sequence was obtained from a human donor with basal cell carcinoma. Sequencing used PBMCs, obtained before anti-PD-1 treatment. The DNA for the CDR3 is TGTGCCAGCGTCCGGGGGCCTAATGAAAAACTGTTTTTT. Translated, it gives CASVRGPNEKLFF.